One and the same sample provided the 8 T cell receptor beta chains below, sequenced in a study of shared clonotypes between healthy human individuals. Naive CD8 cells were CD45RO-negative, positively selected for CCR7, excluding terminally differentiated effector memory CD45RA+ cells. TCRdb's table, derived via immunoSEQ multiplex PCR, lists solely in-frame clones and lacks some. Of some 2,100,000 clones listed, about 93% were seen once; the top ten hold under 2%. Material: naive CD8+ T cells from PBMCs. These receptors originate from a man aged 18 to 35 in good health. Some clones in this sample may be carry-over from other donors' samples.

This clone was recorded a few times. The DNA of the CDR3 is TGTGCCTGGCGGTACAGGACAGGCACGGGAACAAACACTGAAGCTTTCTTT. This encodes CAWRYRTGTGTNTEAFF. This chain links TRBV30 with TRBJ1-1; TRBD1 agrees at 7 bases. Trimming at V came to 5 bases and at J to 2 bases, leaving 17 bases not matched to a gene. Germline V CDR1 and CDR2: GTSNPN, SVGIG (reference sequence). CDR3 length equals 17 residues.

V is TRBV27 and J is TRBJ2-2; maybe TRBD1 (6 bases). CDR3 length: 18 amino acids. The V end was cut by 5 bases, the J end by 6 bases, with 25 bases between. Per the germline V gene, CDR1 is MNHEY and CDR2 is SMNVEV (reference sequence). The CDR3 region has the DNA TGTGCCAGCAGTCAAAGACCAACCAACTACCAGGGGTCCGGGGAGCTGTTTTTT. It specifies CASSQRPTNYQGSGELFF.

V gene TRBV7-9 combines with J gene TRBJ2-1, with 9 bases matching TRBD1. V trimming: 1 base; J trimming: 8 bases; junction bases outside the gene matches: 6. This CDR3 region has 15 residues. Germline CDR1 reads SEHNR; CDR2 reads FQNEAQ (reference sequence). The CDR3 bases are TGTGCCAGCAGCTTAGGATGGGACAGGGCCCATGAGCAGTTCTTC. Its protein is CASSLGWDRAHEQFF.

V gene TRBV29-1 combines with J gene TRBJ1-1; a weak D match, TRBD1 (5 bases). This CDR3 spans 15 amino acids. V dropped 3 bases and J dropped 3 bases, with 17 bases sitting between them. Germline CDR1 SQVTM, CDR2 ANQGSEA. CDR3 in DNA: TGCAGCGTTGACCACGGGGGAGGTGGGGACACTGAAGCTTTCTTT. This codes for CSVDHGGGGDTEAFF.

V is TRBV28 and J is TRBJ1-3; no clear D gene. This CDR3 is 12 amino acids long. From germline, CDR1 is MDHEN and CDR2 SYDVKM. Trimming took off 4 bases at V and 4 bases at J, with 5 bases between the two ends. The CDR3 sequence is CASSWVGNTIYF. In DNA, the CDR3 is TGTGCCAGCAGTTGGGTAGGAAACACCATATATTTT.

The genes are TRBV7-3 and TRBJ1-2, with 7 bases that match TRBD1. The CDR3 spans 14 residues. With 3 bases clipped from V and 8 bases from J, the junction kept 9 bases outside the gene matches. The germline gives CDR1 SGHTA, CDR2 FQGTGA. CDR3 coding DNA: TGTGCCAGCAGCTTCAAGACAGGGCACGGCGGCTACACCTTC. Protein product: CASSFKTGHGGYTF.

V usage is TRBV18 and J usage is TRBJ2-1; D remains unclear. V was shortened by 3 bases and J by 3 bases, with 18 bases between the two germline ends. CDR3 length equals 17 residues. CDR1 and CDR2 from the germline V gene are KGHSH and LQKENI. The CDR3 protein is CASSPQPSENLYNEQFF. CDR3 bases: TGTGCCAGCTCACCCCAACCAAGTGAAAACCTCTACAATGAGCAGTTCTTC. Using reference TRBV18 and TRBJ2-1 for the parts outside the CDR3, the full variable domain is NAGVMQNPRHLVRRRGQEARLRCSPMKGHSHVYWYRQLPEEGLKFMVYLQKENIIDESGMPKERFSAEFPKEGPSILRIQQVVRGDSAAYFCASSPQPSENLYNEQFFGPGTRLTVL.

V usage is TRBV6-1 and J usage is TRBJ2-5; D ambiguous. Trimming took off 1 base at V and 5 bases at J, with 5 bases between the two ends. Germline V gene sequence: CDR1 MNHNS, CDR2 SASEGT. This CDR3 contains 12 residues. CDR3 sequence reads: CASSEGPETQYF. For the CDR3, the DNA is TGTGCCAGCAGTGAAGGACCCGAGACCCAGTACTTC.